This is a list of T cell receptor beta chains from one sample in a study of monozygotic twins with inflammatory bowel disease. TCRdb re-called the 5' RACE reads, yielding one record per CDR3 amino acid sequence without DNA. The table lists roughly 100,000 distinct CDR3 sequences. The sequenced material came from blood. All receptors come from a human donor with ulcerative colitis or Crohn's disease, or a healthy co-twin of an affected twin (not recorded which). The CDR3 runs from the conserved cysteine through the conserved F or W.

len: 17
v_gene: TRBV6-1
j_gene: TRBJ2-1
CDR3aa: CASTSSTSGMVYNEQFF

len: 14
v_gene: TRBV29-1
j_gene: TRBJ2-3
CDR3aa: CSVVGAGGTDTQYF

len: 13
v_gene: TRBV18
j_gene: TRBJ2-5
CDR3aa: CASSPTDQETQYF

len: 16
v_gene: TRBV4-2
j_gene: TRBJ2-2
CDR3aa: CASSQGLTTQVGELFF

len: 15
v_gene: TRBV20-1
j_gene: TRBJ1-3
CDR3aa: CSATTGSSAGNTIYF

len: 13
v_gene: TRBV3-1
j_gene: TRBJ1-2
CDR3aa: CASSQKANYGYTF

len: 14
v_gene: TRBV5-1
j_gene: TRBJ2-7
CDR3aa: CASNVPGQGGEQYF

len: 15
v_gene: TRBV18
j_gene: TRBJ2-1
CDR3aa: CASSPRGFPYNEQFF

len: 13
v_gene: TRBV5-1
j_gene: TRBJ2-2
CDR3aa: CASNREATGELFF

len: 15
v_gene: TRBV20-1
j_gene: TRBJ2-1
CDR3aa: CSARLPGLAANEQFF

len: 14
v_gene: TRBV20-1
j_gene: TRBJ2-3
CDR3aa: CSPGAGDRTDTQYF

len: 16
v_gene: TRBV27
j_gene: TRBJ1-6
CDR3aa: CASSWGQSSYNSPLHF

len: 15
v_gene: TRBV7-2
j_gene: TRBJ1-5
CDR3aa: CASSPGGTGNQPQHF

len: 14
v_gene: TRBV12-3/TRBV12-4
j_gene: TRBJ2-7
CDR3aa: CASSLGGSPYEQYF

len: 12
v_gene: TRBV3-1
j_gene: TRBJ2-7
CDR3aa: CASSSTPGEQYF

len: 12
v_gene: TRBV28
j_gene: TRBJ2-2
CDR3aa: CAGTGGGGELFF

len: 14
v_gene: TRBV5-1
j_gene: TRBJ2-1
CDR3aa: CASSFRQGRNEQFF

len: 17
v_gene: TRBV18
j_gene: TRBJ2-6
CDR3aa: CASSADIGPSGANVLTF

len: 12
v_gene: TRBV5-1
j_gene: TRBJ1-2
CDR3aa: CASSSEVGGYTF

len: 16
v_gene: TRBV20-1
j_gene: TRBJ2-7
CDR3aa: CSARDYWTQTSYEQYF

len: 17
v_gene: TRBV20-1
j_gene: TRBJ2-1
CDR3aa: CSAVAGGPGLWLNEQFF

len: 14
v_gene: TRBV9
j_gene: TRBJ2-7
CDR3aa: CASSVGLETYEQYF

len: 14
v_gene: TRBV28
j_gene: TRBJ2-7
CDR3aa: CASTGGLAPYEQYF

len: 16
v_gene: TRBV11-2
j_gene: TRBJ2-7
CDR3aa: CASSLASGWGTYEQYF

len: 16
v_gene: TRBV4-1
j_gene: TRBJ2-1
CDR3aa: CASSQVGGVSYNEQFF

len: 17
v_gene: TRBV19
j_gene: TRBJ1-5
CDR3aa: CASSAVIDRDVDQPQHF

len: 14
v_gene: TRBV10-3
j_gene: TRBJ2-3
CDR3aa: CAISGVRQAQTQYF

len: 19
v_gene: TRBV7-2
j_gene: TRBJ2-1
CDR3aa: CASSRRPGLAGGRENEQFF

len: 14
v_gene: TRBV7-8
j_gene: TRBJ1-1
CDR3aa: CASSSGRRNTEAFF

len: 15
v_gene: TRBV12-3/TRBV12-4
j_gene: TRBJ1-4
CDR3aa: CASSLRGRANEKLFF

len: 11
v_gene: TRBV19
j_gene: TRBJ1-2
CDR3aa: CASKRDYGYTF

len: 18
v_gene: TRBV9
j_gene: TRBJ2-2
CDR3aa: CASSVAGWRAGNTGELFF

len: 16
v_gene: TRBV6-1
j_gene: TRBJ2-3
CDR3aa: CASSRYSGTVTDTQYF

len: 14
v_gene: TRBV7-2
j_gene: TRBJ2-1
CDR3aa: CASSLSRQSNEQFF

len: 15
v_gene: TRBV7-9
j_gene: TRBJ2-7
CDR3aa: CASSLRTGETYEQYF

len: 12
v_gene: TRBV10-2
j_gene: TRBJ1-2
CDR3aa: CAIEQGNYGYTF

len: 14
v_gene: TRBV5-5
j_gene: TRBJ2-7
CDR3aa: CASSNGLATYEQYF

len: 16
v_gene: TRBV5-4
j_gene: TRBJ2-1
CDR3aa: CASSLAGTLINNEQFF

len: 13
v_gene: TRBV29-1
j_gene: TRBJ1-1
CDR3aa: CSVMKGGGTEAFF

len: 18
v_gene: TRBV12-3/TRBV12-4
j_gene: TRBJ2-1
CDR3aa: CASSFVGRPQSSYNEQFF

len: 13
v_gene: TRBV5-1
j_gene: TRBJ1-1
CDR3aa: CASSLWPALEAFF

len: 17
v_gene: TRBV7-2
j_gene: TRBJ1-5
CDR3aa: CASSAGGLGGVHQPQHF

len: 22
v_gene: TRBV4-1
j_gene: TRBJ2-6
CDR3aa: CASSQGAPGLRITSSGANVLTF

len: 16
v_gene: TRBV20-1
j_gene: TRBJ2-7
CDR3aa: CSAAGTSGTSSYEQYF

len: 17
v_gene: TRBV10-3
j_gene: TRBJ2-1
CDR3aa: CAISERAGGASYNEQFF

len: 15
v_gene: TRBV12-3/TRBV12-4
j_gene: TRBJ2-1
CDR3aa: CASRLAGGWVDEQFF

len: 17
v_gene: TRBV9
j_gene: TRBJ2-3
CDR3aa: CASSGRGDSRSTDTQYF

len: 12
v_gene: TRBV5-4
j_gene: TRBJ1-1
CDR3aa: CASSLESTEAFF

len: 17
v_gene: TRBV7-2
j_gene: TRBJ2-3
CDR3aa: CASSHGGPGGPRDTQYF

len: 15
v_gene: TRBV7-8
j_gene: TRBJ2-7
CDR3aa: CASSSLDRGGSEQYF

len: 14
v_gene: TRBV3-1
j_gene: TRBJ1-6
CDR3aa: CASSYGQTNSPLHF

len: 13
v_gene: TRBV20-1
j_gene: TRBJ1-4
CDR3aa: CSASRTTNEKLFF

len: 15
v_gene: TRBV12-3/TRBV12-4
j_gene: TRBJ1-1
CDR3aa: CASSPRVGLNTEAFF